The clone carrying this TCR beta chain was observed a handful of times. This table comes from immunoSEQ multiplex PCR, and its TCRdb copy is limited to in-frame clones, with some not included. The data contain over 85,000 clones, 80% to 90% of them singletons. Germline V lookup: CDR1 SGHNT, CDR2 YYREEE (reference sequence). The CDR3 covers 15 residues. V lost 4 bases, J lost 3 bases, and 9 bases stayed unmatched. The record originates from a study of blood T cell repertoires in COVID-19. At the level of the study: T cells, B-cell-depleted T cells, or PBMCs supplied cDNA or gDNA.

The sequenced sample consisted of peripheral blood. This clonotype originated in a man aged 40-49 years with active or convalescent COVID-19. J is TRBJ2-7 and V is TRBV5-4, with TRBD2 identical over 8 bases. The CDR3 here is CASSLPGGSLYEQYF. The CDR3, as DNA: TGTGCCAGCAGCCTACCGGGAGGGTCCCTCTACGAGCAGTACTTC.